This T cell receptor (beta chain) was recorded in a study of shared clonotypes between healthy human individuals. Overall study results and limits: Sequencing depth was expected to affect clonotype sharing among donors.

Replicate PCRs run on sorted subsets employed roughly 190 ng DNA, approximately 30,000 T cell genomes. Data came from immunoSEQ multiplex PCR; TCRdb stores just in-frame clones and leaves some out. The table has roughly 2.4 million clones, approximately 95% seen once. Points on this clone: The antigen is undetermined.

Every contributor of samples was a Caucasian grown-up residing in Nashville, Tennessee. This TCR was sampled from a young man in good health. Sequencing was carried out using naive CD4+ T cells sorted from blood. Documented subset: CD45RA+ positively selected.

CDR3 sequence (DNA): TGTGCCAGCAGTGATATATACGAGCAGTACTTC. Translation: CASSDIYEQYF. The genes are TRBV25-1 and TRBJ2-7; D is uncertain. V lost 3 bases, J lost 4 bases, and 4 bases lay in between. The germline V gene has CDR1 MGHDK and CDR2 SYGVNS. The CDR3 loop spans 11 amino acids.